This T cell receptor (beta chain) was sequenced in a study of blood T cell repertoires in COVID-19. For the study at large: The origin of the acute and convalescent COVID-19 samples was the United States, Italy and Spain.

Only in-frame clones appear in the TCRdb table, and some are missing; sequencing was by immunoSEQ multiplex PCR. The table records 150,000 or so clones, approximately 84% of them present only once. This CDR3 comprises 15 residues. Trimming at V came to 0 bases and at J to 3 bases, leaving 4 bases not matched to a gene. Germline assignment: CDR1 SGHTS and CDR2 YDEGEE. This receptor was obtained from an older woman with acute or convalescent COVID-19. The gene calls are TRBV5-8 and TRBJ2-5, with 8 bases that match TRBD1. The specimen was peripheral blood. As DNA, the CDR3 is TGTGCCAGCAGCTTGGGGACAGGGAGGAAAGAGACCCAGTACTTC. It yields the protein CASSLGTGRKETQYF.